A single sample gave rise to the 5 T cell receptor beta chains below, sequenced in a study of molecular identifiers for immune sequencing clone quantification. TCRdb redid the calling of the PCR reads with MiXCR, one entry per CDR3 protein. The sample records roughly 630,000 distinct CDR3 sequences, roughly 25% being singletons. Sequenced input: naive CD8+ T cells from blood, with Jurkat cell RNA spiked in. Subset of the sample: FACS-sorted CD8+CD4-CCR7+CD45RA+ naive T cells. Receptor source: a human donor in good health. Some libraries in this study had Jurkat cell RNA spiked in.

This clonotype was detected only a few times. V gene TRBV4-1 combines with J gene TRBJ2-1, with D perhaps TRBD2 (6 bases). Deletions cut 0 bases from V and 5 bases from J, with 17 bases between. This CDR3 region has 17 residues. CDR1 MGHRA and CDR2 YSYEKL come from the germline V gene. The CDR3, as DNA: TGCGCCAGCAGCCAAGATCGCGTGGACTATCTCGACAATGAGCAGTTCTTC. This sequence encodes CASSQDRVDYLDNEQFF.

Details on this clonotype: A much larger clone is a single base away; this may be a read error. In this CDR3 the conserved last residue, phenylalanine or tryptophan, is missing, so a read error is likely. This rearrangement joins TRBV3-1 to TRBJ1-4; D is unresolved. Deletions cut 0 bases from V and 3 bases from J, with 11 bases between. The germline V gene encodes CDR1 LGHDT and CDR2 YNNKEL (reference sequence). This CDR3 contains 16 residues. CDR3: CASSQDFGRANEKLFY. The CDR3 region has the DNA TGTGCCAGCAGCCAAGATTTCGGGCGGGCTAATGAAAAACTGTTTTAT.

A word on this clonotype: No DNA is shown, since the ends of the CDR3 on it are uncertain; the CDR3 is the one TCRdb lists. This rearrangement joins TRBV12-3 or TRBV12-4 to TRBJ2-1; the table gives TRBD1 as D, unverified against the DNA. The CDR3 spans 15 residues, counting both ends. CDR3 loop: CASSFGQGAGYERFF.

This clonotype was observed a handful of times. The V call is TRBV6-1, the J call TRBJ1-4; D is undetermined. The CDR3 is 15 residues long. V was trimmed by 6 bases and J by 7 bases, leaving 18 bases between them. Germline-derived CDR1 and CDR2 are MNHNS and SASEGT. The CDR3 reads CASSMFTVPGEKLFF. Here the CDR3 DNA reads TGTGCCAGCAGCATGTTCACCGTCCCGGGTGAAAAACTGTTTTTT.

This clonotype was observed a few times. The chain employs TRBV28 and TRBJ1-5; 7 bases agree with TRBD1. This CDR3 region has 14 residues. V was clipped by 6 bases and J by 4 bases; unmatched bases: 6. Germline V gives CDR1 MDHEN, CDR2 SYDVKM. DNA for the CDR3: TGTGCCAGCAGGACAGGGTGGGGAAATCAGCCCCAGCATTTT. Its translation is CASRTGWGNQPQHF.